Below, one TCR beta chain is given with its context. Its matching antigen is unknown. The sample comes from a study of shared clonotypes between healthy human individuals. The overall study: The donors, a couple of women and a few men, were aged 18 to 49. Study-level findings and limits: The small donor group covered limited genetic and exposure diversity.

Donors were Caucasian adults residing in Nashville, Tennessee, USA. Clones were sequenced by immunoSEQ multiplex PCR, and TCRdb holds only the in-frame ones, with some missing. The sample lists roughly 2.4 million clones, roughly 95% occurring once. This CDR3 has 18 amino acids. V dropped 0 bases and J dropped 2 bases, with 17 bases sitting between them. CDR1 and CDR2 (germline): MGHDK, SYGVNS. This chain connects TRBV25-1 to TRBJ1-3; D is possibly TRBD1 (6 bases). Input material: naive CD4+ T cells sorted from blood. The subset: CD45RA+ positively selected. The TCR sequence derives from a man between 18 and 35 years old in good health. CDR3 bases: TGTGCCAGCAGTGAATATGGTTCCGGTGCAGGGGCTGGAAACACCATATATTTT. It is translated as CASSEYGSGAGAGNTIYF.